This T cell receptor beta chain was identified in a study of blood T cell repertoires in COVID-19. The wider study: The samples span acute and convalescent COVID-19 from the United States, Italy and Spain. The cDNA or gDNA used as material had been derived from T cells, B-cell-depleted T cells, or PBMCs.

The V gene end was trimmed by 6 bases and the J gene end by 5 bases; junction bases not matched to a gene: 6. The CDR3 covers 14 residues. Germline CDR1 is SEHNR and CDR2 is FQNEAQ (reference sequence). In the source study's methods: Reference gene primer amplification gave estimated nucleated cell counts. Only in-frame clones appear in the TCRdb table, and some are missing; sequencing was by immunoSEQ multiplex PCR. That table gives V, J and clone size, and the DNA gave D and trimming. The sample consists of roughly 15,000 clones, around 67% of them appearing once. V usage is TRBV7-9 and J usage is TRBJ2-1, with 8 bases aligning to TRBD2. The TCR comes from a boy between 2 and 10 years old with active or convalescent COVID-19. Sample: peripheral blood. This CDR3 reads CASRKRGPHNEQFF. CDR3 nucleotides: TGTGCCAGCAGGAAGCGGGGGCCCCACAATGAGCAGTTCTTC.